This T cell receptor beta chain was sequenced in a study of early T cells in non-severe SARS-CoV-2 infection. For the study at large: Alpha and beta chains were unpaired, from unsorted whole-blood bulk RNA. General study findings and limits: VDJdb matching, biased toward anti-spike CD8 responses, missed private and CD4 specificities.

The library protocol tagged individual cDNA molecules with unique molecular identifiers. TCRdb called the 5' RACE reads again in MiXCR, with one record for every CDR3 protein. The repertoire holds around 77,000 distinct CDR3 sequences, with 5% as singletons. Ten or more counts support this clonotype. Its specificity is not known. V was trimmed by 0 bases and J by 4 bases, leaving 13 bases between them. The germline V gene has CDR1 SGHRS and CDR2 YFSETQ. CDR3 length equals 15 residues. The receptor was derived from an adult who was a healthcare worker with PCR-confirmed SARS-CoV-2 infection or an uninfected control (not recorded which). Sequencing was performed on whole blood, taken at baseline. The V gene is TRBV5-1, the J gene TRBJ1-2, with a possible D match to TRBD1 (6 bases). The CDR3 DNA reads TGCGCCAGCAGCTTGGAGCGGACAGCGCTCTATGGCTACACCTTC. Its protein product is CASSLERTALYGYTF.